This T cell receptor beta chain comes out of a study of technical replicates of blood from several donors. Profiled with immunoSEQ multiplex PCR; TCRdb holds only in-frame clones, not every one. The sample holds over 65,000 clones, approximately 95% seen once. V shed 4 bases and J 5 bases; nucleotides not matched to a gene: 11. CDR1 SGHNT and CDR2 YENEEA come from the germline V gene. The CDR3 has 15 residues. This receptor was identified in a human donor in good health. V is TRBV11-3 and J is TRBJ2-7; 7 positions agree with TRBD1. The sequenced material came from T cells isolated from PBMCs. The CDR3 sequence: CASSSPATGFDEQYF. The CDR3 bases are TGTGCCAGCAGCTCGCCCGCGACAGGGTTCGACGAGCAGTACTTC. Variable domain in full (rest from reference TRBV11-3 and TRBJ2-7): EAGVVQSPRYKIIEKKQPVAFWCNPISGHNTLYWYLQNLGQGPELLIRYENEEAVDDSQLPKDRFSAERLKGVDSTLKIQPAELGDSAVYLCASSSPATGFDEQYFGPGTRLTVT.